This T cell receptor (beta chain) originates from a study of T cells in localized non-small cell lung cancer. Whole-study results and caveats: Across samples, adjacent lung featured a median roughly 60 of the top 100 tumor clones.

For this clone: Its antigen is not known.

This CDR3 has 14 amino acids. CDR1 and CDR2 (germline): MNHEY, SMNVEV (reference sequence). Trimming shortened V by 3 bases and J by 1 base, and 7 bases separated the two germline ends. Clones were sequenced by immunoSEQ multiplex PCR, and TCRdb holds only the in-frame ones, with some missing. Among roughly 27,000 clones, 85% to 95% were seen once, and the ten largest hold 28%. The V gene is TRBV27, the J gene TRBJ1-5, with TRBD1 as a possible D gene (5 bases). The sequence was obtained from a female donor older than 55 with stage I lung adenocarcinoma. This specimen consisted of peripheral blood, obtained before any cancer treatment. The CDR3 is CASSFGGSNQPQHF. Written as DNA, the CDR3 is TGTGCCAGCAGTTTTGGGGGGAGCAATCAGCCCCAGCATTTT.